The 19 T cell receptor beta chains below were found in one sample sequenced in a study of shared clonotypes between healthy human individuals. Assay: immunoSEQ multiplex PCR; the TCRdb copy retains only in-frame clones and omits some. The sample lists over 2 million clones, roughly 94% seen once, with 0.1% to 0.15% in the top ten. Sequenced input: naive CD4+ T cells sorted from blood. Subset meaning: CD45RA+ positively selected. These receptors all stem from a man younger than 35 in good health.

This clone was recorded once. The chain joins TRBV10-3 to TRBJ1-3, with no clear D. Between the trimmed V and J ends, which lost 5 bases and 2 bases, there was a span of 13 bases. CDR1 is ENHRY and CDR2 is SYGVKD in the germline V gene. The CDR3 runs 15 residues. The CDR3 reads CAISPDPAAGNTIYF. Here the CDR3 DNA reads TGTGCCATCAGTCCCGACCCGGCGGCTGGAAACACCATATATTTT.

The rearrangement uses TRBV9 and TRBJ2-1; D perhaps matches TRBD2 (7 bases). V lost 4 bases and J lost 0, with 14 bases in between. Looked up from germline, CDR1 is SGDLS and CDR2 is YYNGEE. This CDR3 contains 16 residues. Here the CDR3 DNA reads TGTGCCAGCAGCCTAGGGGGAGGGCGCTCCTACAATGAGCAGTTCTTC. It is translated as CASSLGGGRSYNEQFF.

Note on this clone: Other DNA sequences in this specimen translate into the identical CDR3. The chain uses TRBV5-1 and TRBJ2-1; D may be TRBD2 (6 bases). Germline-derived CDR1 and CDR2 are SGHRS and YFSETQ. Trimming took 2 bases from V and 5 from J, leaving 8 bases between them. The CDR3 is 13 amino acids. CDR3 protein: CASSLRGDNEQFF. CDR3 nucleotides: TGCGCCAGCAGCTTACGCGGGGACAATGAGCAGTTCTTC.

The rearrangement joins TRBV10-2 to TRBJ1-1; D gene uncertain. Germline CDR1 WSHSY, CDR2 SAAADI. Trimming took 2 bases from V and 4 from J, leaving 11 bases between them. The CDR3 consists of 14 residues. The CDR3 bases are TGCGCCAGCAGTGAGGCGATGGGATTCACTGAAGCTTTCTTT. Its translation is CASSEAMGFTEAFF.

With regard to this clone: A much larger clone lies a single base off, so this may be a read error. The rearrangement links TRBV29-1 to TRBJ2-5, with D perhaps assigned TRBD1 or TRBD2 (6 bases each). CDR1 is SQVTM and CDR2 is ANQGSEA in the germline V gene. Trimming left V 3 bases short and J 13 bases short, with 24 bases between. The CDR3 loop spans 14 amino acids. CDR3 sequence: CSVDKQVRGGERYF. The CDR3 DNA reads as TGCAGCGTTGACAAACAGGTCAGGGGAGGCGAGCGGTACTTC.

J is TRBJ1-2 and V is TRBV10-3; TRBD1 aligns across 9 bases. The CDR3 sequence is 14 residues long. Germline V gene data show CDR1 as ENHRY and CDR2 as SYGVKD. The V and J ends lost 5 bases and 2 bases, in that order; junction bases with no gene match: 3. The CDR3 DNA reads as TGTGCCATCAGTCGGACAGGGGTGAACTATGGCTACACCTTC. Translated, it gives CAISRTGVNYGYTF.

This chain links TRBV6-1 with TRBJ1-6; the match to TRBD1 covers 10 bases. V lost 6 bases, J lost 9 bases, and 8 bases stayed unmatched. The CDR3 sequence is 15 residues long. Germline V lookup: CDR1 MNHNS, CDR2 SASEGT. The CDR3, as DNA: TGTGCCAGCAGCCAGGGACAGGGGAAGGTTTCACCCCTCCACTTT. Protein product: CASSQGQGKVSPLHF.

V gene TRBV30 combines with J gene TRBJ2-3; TRBD2 might be the D (6 bases). Trimming shortened V by 0 bases and J by 0 bases, and 10 bases separated the two germline ends. Germline assignment: CDR1 GTSNPN and CDR2 SVGIG (reference sequence). This CDR3 is 15 amino acids long. Here the CDR3 reads CAWSVPAGSTDTQYF. The CDR3 DNA reads TGTGCCTGGAGTGTACCAGCGGGCAGCACAGATACGCAGTATTTT.

V is TRBV5-1 and J is TRBJ1-4, with a tentative D call TRBD1 (6 bases). V dropped 3 bases and J dropped 2 bases, with 11 bases sitting between them. Per the germline V gene, CDR1 is SGHRS and CDR2 is YFSETQ. The CDR3 sequence is 15 residues long. The CDR3 DNA reads as TGCGCCAGCAGCTCAACAGGGATTACTAATGAAAAACTGTTTTTT. Its protein is CASSSTGITNEKLFF.

For this clone: The sample contains more than one DNA sequence encoding this CDR3. The CDR3 coding sequence is TGTGCCAGCAGCTTAGATTCAGGGAACCAGCCCCAGCATTTT. This translates into CASSLDSGNQPQHF. The chain uses TRBV7-2 and TRBJ1-5; TRBD1 might be the D (5 bases). The CDR3 covers 14 residues. The V gene lost 1 base and the J gene lost 7 bases, with 11 bases spanning the gap. CDR1 is SGHTA and CDR2 is FQGNSA in the germline V gene.

This clone occurred a few times. This chain connects TRBV5-5 to TRBJ1-5; D gene ambiguous. Trimming left V 3 bases short and J 0 bases short, with 7 bases between. Germline CDR1 and CDR2: SGHKS and YYEKEE (reference sequence). There are 14 residues in the CDR3. CDR3 in amino acids: CASSSTYSNQPQHF. DNA of the CDR3: TGTGCCAGCAGCTCAACTTATAGCAATCAGCCCCAGCATTTT.

The J gene is TRBJ2-3, the V gene TRBV28; 11 nucleotides align to TRBD1. Trimming at V came to 4 bases and at J to 4 bases, leaving 7 bases not matched to a gene. This CDR3 comprises 16 residues. Germline V lookup: CDR1 MDHEN, CDR2 SYDVKM. CDR3 amino acids: CASSSSGTGGADTQYF. In DNA form, the CDR3 reads TGTGCCAGCAGTTCCAGTGGGACAGGGGGAGCAGATACGCAGTATTTT.

The chain links TRBV19 to TRBJ1-5, with no clear D. This CDR3 has 14 residues. In germline, CDR1 is LNHDA, CDR2 SQIVND (reference sequence). V was clipped by 2 bases and J by 9 bases, with 14 bases between them. CDR3 nucleotides: TGTGCCAGTAGTATAAGGTTGGGAGGTGGGCCCCAGCATTTT. Protein sequence: CASSIRLGGGPQHF.

The chain uses TRBV6-6 and TRBJ1-5; no clear D gene. The germline V gene encodes CDR1 MNHNY and CDR2 SVGAGI (reference sequence). Between the trimmed V and J ends, which lost 8 bases and 5 bases, there was a span of 13 bases. CDR3 length: 13 residues. For the CDR3, the DNA is TGTGCCAGCTCTTTCGGGAGGGATCAGCCCCAGCATTTT. Residues: CASSFGRDQPQHF.

The chain recombines TRBV19 with TRBJ2-3; possibly TRBD2 for D (6 bases). This CDR3 is built from 14 residues. Trimming removed 8 bases from V and 9 bases from J, with 21 bases in between. Per the germline V gene, CDR1 is LNHDA and CDR2 is SQIVND (reference sequence). Here the CDR3 DNA reads TGTGCCAGTCAGCCGGGCAAGCCTCGGGGGACGCAGTATTTT. This translates into CASQPGKPRGTQYF. Drawing the rest from reference TRBV19 and TRBJ2-3, the complete variable domain is DGGITQSPKYLFRKEGQNVTLSCEQNLNHDAMYWYRQDPGQGLRLIYYSQIVNDFQKGDIAEGYSVSREKKESFPLTVTSAQKNPTAFYLCASQPGKPRGTQYFGPGTRLTVL.

This chain links TRBV5-1 with TRBJ2-3; TRBD1 is a possible D gene (5 bases). This CDR3 has 15 amino acids. Germline CDR1 and CDR2: SGHRS and YFSETQ. The V end was cut by 0 bases, the J end by 4 bases, with 12 bases between. The CDR3 sequence is CASSLDGIGADTQYF. CDR3 coding DNA: TGCGCCAGCAGCTTGGACGGTATAGGGGCAGATACGCAGTATTTT.

The genes are TRBV7-8 and TRBJ2-5; D not resolved. Trimming took off 5 bases at V and 4 bases at J, with 17 bases between the two ends. CDR1 and CDR2 from the germline V gene are SGHVS and FQNEAQ. This CDR3 has 15 residues. Here the CDR3 DNA reads TGTGCCAGCAGCCCTGACACAAAACCCCCAGAGACCCAGTACTTC. Its protein product is CASSPDTKPPETQYF.

The CDR3 reads CARHRTGELFF. CDR3 coding DNA: TGCGCCAGGCACAGGACCGGGGAGCTGTTTTTT. The chain employs TRBV10-1 and TRBJ2-2; TRBD1 is a possible D gene (5 bases). The germline V gene has CDR1 WNHNN and CDR2 SYGVQD (reference sequence). V was shortened by 9 bases and J by 5 bases, with 7 bases between the two germline ends. The CDR3 is 11 residues long.

V gene TRBV7-9 combines with J gene TRBJ1-6, with TRBD1 as a possible D gene (6 bases). The CDR3 is made up of 15 amino acids. Trimming shortened V by 4 bases and J by 6 bases, and 13 bases separated the two germline ends. CDR1 and CDR2 from the germline V gene are SEHNR and FQNEAQ (reference sequence). The DNA for the CDR3 is TGTGCCAGCAGCTCGCAGACAGGCCTTAATTCACCCCTCCACTTT. Residues: CASSSQTGLNSPLHF.